This T cell receptor (beta chain) was profiled in a study of T-cell reconstitution after alpha-beta-depleted transplantation in children. As it was prepared, the TCRbeta library received unique molecular identifiers. One entry per CDR3 protein results from TCRdb running MiXCR on the PCR reads. The sample lists about 610,000 distinct CDR3 sequences, roughly a tenth occurring once. Germline V lookup: CDR1 DFQATT, CDR2 SNEGSKA (reference sequence). V trimming: 0 bases; J trimming: 0 bases; junction bases outside the gene matches: 8. The CDR3 contains 19 residues. This clonotype was seen more than once but under ten times.

This receptor was taken from a human donor who donated a stem cell graft to a child with acute myeloid leukemia. The specimen was PBMCs from the stem cell graft donor, collected from the stem cell graft. The gene calls are TRBV20-1 and TRBJ2-3; 14 bases match TRBD2. CDR3 in amino acids: CSARDNGLAGGKSTDTQYF. The CDR3 nucleotides are TGCAGTGCTAGAGATAATGGACTAGCGGGAGGAAAAAGCACAGATACGCAGTATTTT.